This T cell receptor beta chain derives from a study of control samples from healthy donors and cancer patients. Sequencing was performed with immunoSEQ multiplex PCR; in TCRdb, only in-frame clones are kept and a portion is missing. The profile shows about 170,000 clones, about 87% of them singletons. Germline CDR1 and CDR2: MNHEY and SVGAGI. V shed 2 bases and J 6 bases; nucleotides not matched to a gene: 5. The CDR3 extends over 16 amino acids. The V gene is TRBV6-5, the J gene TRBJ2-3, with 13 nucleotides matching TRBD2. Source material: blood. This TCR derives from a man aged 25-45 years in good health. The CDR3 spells CASSYTGLAGADTQYF. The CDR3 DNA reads TGTGCCAGCAGTTACACCGGACTAGCGGGAGCCGATACGCAGTATTTT.